One sample yielded the 10 T cell receptor beta chains listed below, sequenced in a study of blood T cell repertoires in COVID-19. The method was immunoSEQ multiplex PCR; TCRdb's version includes in-frame clones alone and lacks a portion of them. The sample shows around 160,000 clones, about 86% of them seen only once. The source material was peripheral blood. All receptors come from an elderly woman with acute or convalescent COVID-19.

In its sample, this clone was seen a few times. The rearrangement uses TRBV5-8 and TRBJ2-3; 10 bases are a match to TRBD2. This CDR3 spans 16 amino acids. Germline trimming cut 0 bases from V and 5 bases from J; bases unmatched to any gene: 6. The germline V gene encodes CDR1 SGHTS and CDR2 YDEGEE. As DNA, the CDR3 is TGTGCCAGCAGCTTGGGACTAGCGGGTCGATTAGATACGCAGTATTTT. It yields the protein CASSLGLAGRLDTQYF. The full variable domain, completed using reference TRBV5-8 and TRBJ2-3, is EAGVTQSPTHLIKTRGQQATLRCSPISGHTSVYWYQQALGLGLQFLLWYDEGEERNRGNFPPRFSGRQFPNYSSELNVNALELEDSALYLCASSLGLAGRLDTQYFGPGTRLTVL.

The chain carries TRBV28 and TRBJ1-1, with D perhaps TRBD1 (5 bases). This CDR3 has 11 residues. Trimming removed 4 bases at V and 10 bases at J, with 10 bases between. Looked up from germline, CDR1 is MDHEN and CDR2 is SYDVKM. The CDR3 region is CASSWGRSAFF. DNA of the CDR3: TGTGCCAGCAGTTGGGGCAGGTCAGCTTTCTTT.

This clone appeared once. For the CDR3, the DNA is TGTGCCAGCAGCTTATATGTACTCAATGAGCAGTTCTTC. Its protein product is CASSLYVLNEQFF. The chain uses TRBV7-2 and TRBJ2-1; D is ambiguous. V lost 2 bases to trimming and J lost 6 bases, with 8 bases between them. The germline V gene has CDR1 SGHTA and CDR2 FQGNSA. The CDR3 extends over 13 amino acids.

This clone turned up a few times. V gene TRBV2 combines with J gene TRBJ2-1, with 9 bases identical to TRBD1. Germline CDR1 is SNHLY and CDR2 is FYNNEI. J was trimmed by 4 bases and V by 6 bases; bases with no gene match: 4. The CDR3 covers 14 residues. This CDR3 reads CASRDRGRYNEQFF. CDR3 sequence (DNA): TGTGCCAGCAGGGACAGGGGACGATACAATGAGCAGTTCTTC.

The V and J genes are TRBV9 and TRBJ1-2; 12 bases fit TRBD1. The CDR3 extends over 18 amino acids. Germline V gene sequence: CDR1 SGDLS, CDR2 YYNGEE. J lost 0 bases, V lost 4 bases, and 10 bases had no gene match. The CDR3 bases are TGTGCCAGCAGCATGGGACAGGGGGCTCGGGCGGCTAACTATGGCTACACCTTC. Amino acids: CASSMGQGARAANYGYTF.

The genes are TRBV15 and TRBJ1-2; D is perhaps TRBD1 (5 bases). CDR1 and CDR2 from the germline V gene are LNHNV and YYDKDF (reference sequence). The CDR3 length is 14 residues. The ends were cut back, 0 bases at V and 7 bases at J, with 12 bases in the middle. The CDR3 sequence is CATSRDRVARGYTF. The CDR3 DNA reads as TGTGCCACCAGCAGAGACAGGGTCGCTCGTGGCTACACCTTC.

The rearrangement joins TRBV27 to TRBJ1-2; D perhaps matches TRBD1 (5 bases). Germline assignment: CDR1 MNHEY and CDR2 SMNVEV (reference sequence). Trimming cost V 5 bases and J 5 bases, with 6 bases left between them. This CDR3 is 11 amino acids long. The chain's CDR3 is CASSQGYGYTF. DNA for the CDR3: TGTGCCAGCAGTCAGGGTTATGGCTACACCTTC.

This clone has only a few counts. The chain is built from TRBV4-2 and TRBJ1-2; no clear D gene. Germline CDR1 and CDR2: LGHNA and YNFKEQ. CDR3 length: 16 residues. V dropped 0 bases and J dropped 5 bases, with 16 bases sitting between them. The CDR3 region is CASSQDPGDLRYGYTF. CDR3 bases: TGTGCCAGCAGCCAAGATCCCGGGGATCTTCGATATGGCTACACCTTC.

The chain carries TRBV10-3 and TRBJ2-7, with a weak D call TRBD1 (6 bases). Trimming stripped 8 bases from V and 4 bases from J, with 18 bases between. Germline-derived CDR1 and CDR2 are ENHRY and SYGVKD. The CDR3 has 14 amino acids. CDR3 sequence: CAISIEQGAYEQYF. In nucleotides, the CDR3 is TGTGCCATCTCTATTGAACAGGGTGCATACGAGCAGTACTTC.

V usage is TRBV28 and J usage is TRBJ2-7; 8 bases agree with TRBD1. Per the germline V gene, CDR1 is MDHEN and CDR2 is SYDVKM. V shed 8 bases, J shed 2 bases, and the junction held 5 bases outside the gene matches. This CDR3 is built from 13 residues. The CDR3: CASEDRDTYEQYF. The DNA of the CDR3 is TGTGCCAGCGAGGACAGGGACACCTACGAGCAGTACTTC.